This TCR beta chain was documented in a study of blood T cell repertoires in COVID-19. Study as a whole: PBMCs, B-cell-depleted T cells, or T cells provided the cDNA or gDNA that made up the material.

The CDR3 spans 14 residues. V gave up 5 bases and J gave up 4 bases; unmatched junction bases: 8. CDR1 is SEHNR and CDR2 is FQNEAQ in the germline V gene (reference sequence). Clones were sequenced by immunoSEQ multiplex PCR, and TCRdb holds only the in-frame ones, with some missing. The table shows around 230,000 clones, with over 75% occurring only once. The sample was PBMCs or T cells enriched from blood (not recorded which). The V call is TRBV7-9, the J call TRBJ2-7, with 7 bases matching TRBD1. The sequence was obtained from a man in his forties who had recovered from COVID-19. The CDR3 protein is CASSPRQGIYEQYF. In DNA form, the CDR3 reads TGTGCCAGCAGCCCCCGACAGGGAATATACGAGCAGTACTTC. The full variable domain, in which reference TRBV7-9 and TRBJ2-7 provide the parts outside the CDR3, is DTGVSQNPRHKITKRGQNVTFRCDPISEHNRLYWYRQTLGQGPEFLTYFQNEAQLEKSRLLSDRFSAERPKGSFSTLEIQRTEQGDSAMYLCASSPRQGIYEQYFGPGTRLTVT.